This record looks at one T cell receptor beta chain sequence and its context. Its antigen is undetermined. CDR3 size: 13 residues. CDR1 is LGHDT and CDR2 is YNNKEL in the germline V gene (reference sequence). Trimming removed 1 base from V and 4 bases from J, with 7 bases in between. This record comes from a study of T cell responses to AZD1222 COVID-19 vaccine. Study-wide results and limits: Donors skewed white British and female; clonal diversity was possibly underestimated. Baseline testing showed seropositivity in only a handful of AZD1222 recipients. Reports say nearly half of spike-specific TCRs go after unmutated variant regions.

Profiling relied on immunoSEQ multiplex PCR, and the TCRdb table lists in-frame clones only, not all of them. The data contain about 70,000 clones, roughly 89% of them singletons. The chain uses TRBV3-1 (or the pseudogene TRBV3-2) and TRBJ1-2; D not resolved. Sequencing used peripheral blood, obtained on day 0 of AZD1222 vaccination. This TCR was recovered from an adult in good health. The CDR3 bases are TGTGCCAGCAGCCAAGGTCTTCGCTATGGCTACACCTTC. Translation: CASSQGLRYGYTF.